The present T cell receptor (beta chain) was sequenced within a study of T cell responses to AZD1222 COVID-19 vaccine. The table came from immunoSEQ multiplex PCR; TCRdb's copy has only in-frame clones and leaves some out. Of some 130,000 clones in the sample, about nine tenths were seen once. V lost 2 bases, J lost 6 bases, and 8 bases lay in between. The CDR3 is 13 amino acids. In germline, CDR1 is LNHNV, CDR2 YYDKDF (reference sequence). Comments on this clone: Antigen: not known.

Study conclusions and caveats: There were mostly white British donors and more females than males, and clonal diversity was possibly underestimated. Spike-specific TCR depth and breadth grew after two AZD1222 doses. Spike regions recognized by vaccine-associated CD4 TCRs spanned the protein, led by 160-218 and 743-854.

The genes are TRBV15 and TRBJ2-1, with TRBD2 as a possible D gene (6 bases). Source: peripheral blood, taken on day 0 of AZD1222 vaccination. This receptor was identified in an adult in good health. DNA of the CDR3: TGTGCCACCAGCAGACTAGCGCCCAATGAGCAGTTCTTC. Encoded protein: CATSRLAPNEQFF.